The rows below give T cell receptor beta chains drawn from one sample of a study of regulatory T cells in long-lasting Graves disease. MiXCR, applied by TCRdb to the multiplex PCR reads, yields one record per CDR3 protein. The top ten clones hold around 20% of a sample with approximately 380,000 distinct CDR3 sequences, under 25% of them seen once. The sample here was peripheral blood mononuclear cells (PBMCs), taken when the disease was refractory, from a patient treated with antithyroid drugs. All receptors derive from a female donor with Graves disease. The CDR3 runs from the conserved cysteine through the conserved F or W. A D gene is named only where the DNA matches it firmly. Clone size is given for some rows only: seen once, a few or many times, or a class if the clone is expanded.

clone_size: few; d_call: TRBD1; v_call: TRBV12-3/TRBV12-4; j_call: TRBJ1-1; cdr3_nt: TGTGCCAGCACTCTGGGACAGGGTAACACTGAAGCTTTCTTT; cdr3_aa: CASTLGQGNTEAFF
clone_size: many; d_call: .; v_call: TRBV7-2; j_call: TRBJ2-5; cdr3_nt: TGTGCCAGCAGCCCCCTAGCCCTAGCTGAACAAGAGACCCAGTACTTC; cdr3_aa: CASSPLALAEQETQYF
clone_size: .; d_call: TRBD1; v_call: TRBV7-2; j_call: TRBJ1-2; cdr3_nt: TGTGCCAGCAGGGGGACAGGGGGACCCTATGGCTACACCTTC; cdr3_aa: CASRGTGGPYGYTF
clone_size: many; d_call: TRBD2; v_call: TRBV7-2; j_call: TRBJ2-7; cdr3_nt: TGTGCCAGCAGCCCCCCCGGGCTAGCGGGGGCCTACGAGCAGTACTTC; cdr3_aa: CASSPPGLAGAYEQYF
clone_size: .; d_call: .; v_call: TRBV5-1; j_call: TRBJ1-3; cdr3_nt: TGCGCCAGCAGCCTCGACACGGGAGGAAACACCATATATTTT; cdr3_aa: CASSLDTGGNTIYF
clone_size: .; d_call: .; v_call: TRBV2; j_call: TRBJ2-5; cdr3_nt: TGTGCCAGCATCCGTGGACTATCCCAAGAGACCCAGTACTTC; cdr3_aa: CASIRGLSQETQYF
clone_size: few; d_call: TRBD1; v_call: TRBV25-1; j_call: TRBJ1-4; cdr3_nt: TGTGCCAGCAGTGAACCCTATGGACAGGGGAATGAAAAACTGTTTTTT; cdr3_aa: CASSEPYGQGNEKLFF
clone_size: many; d_call: .; v_call: TRBV2; j_call: TRBJ1-1; cdr3_nt: TGTGCCAGCAGTCCACCTGATCTTATTCCCCCCAACACTGAAGCTTTCTTT; cdr3_aa: CASSPPDLIPPNTEAFF
clone_size: .; d_call: .; v_call: TRBV4-1; j_call: TRBJ2-2; cdr3_nt: TGCGCCAGCAGCCCCCTCACTGGGACCTCAACCGGGGAGCTGTTTTTT; cdr3_aa: CASSPLTGTSTGELFF
clone_size: once; d_call: .; v_call: TRBV7-2; j_call: TRBJ1-3; cdr3_nt: TGTGCCAGCAGCGGACAGTCAGGAAACACCATATATTTT; cdr3_aa: CASSGQSGNTIYF
clone_size: many; d_call: TRBD1; v_call: TRBV2; j_call: TRBJ1-6; cdr3_nt: TGTGCCAGCAGTGAAGAGGGACAGGGTTTTTCACCCCTCCACTTT; cdr3_aa: CASSEEGQGFSPLHF